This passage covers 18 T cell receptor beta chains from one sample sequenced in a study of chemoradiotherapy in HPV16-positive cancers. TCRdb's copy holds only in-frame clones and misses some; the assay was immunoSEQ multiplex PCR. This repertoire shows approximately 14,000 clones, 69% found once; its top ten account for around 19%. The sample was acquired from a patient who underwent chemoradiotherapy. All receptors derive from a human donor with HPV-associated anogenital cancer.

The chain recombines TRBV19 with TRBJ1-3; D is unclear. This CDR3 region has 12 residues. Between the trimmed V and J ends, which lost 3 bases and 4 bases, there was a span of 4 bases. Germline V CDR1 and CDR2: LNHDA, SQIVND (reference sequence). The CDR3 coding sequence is TGTGCCAGTAGTATCCTGGGAAACACCATATATTTT. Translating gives CASSILGNTIYF.

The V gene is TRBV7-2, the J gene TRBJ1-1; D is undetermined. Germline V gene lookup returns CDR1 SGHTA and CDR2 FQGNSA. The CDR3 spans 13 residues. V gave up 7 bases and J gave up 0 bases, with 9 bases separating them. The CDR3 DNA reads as TGTGCCAGCACAGGACGGTTGAACACTGAAGCTTTCTTT. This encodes CASTGRLNTEAFF.

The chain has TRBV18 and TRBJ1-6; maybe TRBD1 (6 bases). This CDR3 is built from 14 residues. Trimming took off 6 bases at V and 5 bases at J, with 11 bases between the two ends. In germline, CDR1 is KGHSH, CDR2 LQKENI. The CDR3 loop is CASSLGQNNSPLHF. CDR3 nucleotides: TGTGCCAGCTCTCTAGGACAGAATAATTCACCCCTCCACTTT. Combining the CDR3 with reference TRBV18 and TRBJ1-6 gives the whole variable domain NAGVMQNPRHLVRRRGQEARLRCSPMKGHSHVYWYRQLPEEGLKFMVYLQKENIIDESGMPKERFSAEFPKEGPSILRIQQVVRGDSAAYFCASSLGQNNSPLHFGNGTRLTVT.

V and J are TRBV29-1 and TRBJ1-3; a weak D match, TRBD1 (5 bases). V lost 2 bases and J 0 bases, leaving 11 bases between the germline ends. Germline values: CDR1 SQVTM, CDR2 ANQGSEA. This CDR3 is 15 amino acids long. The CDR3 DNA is TGCAGCGTTGAACGGTCCGGGGCCTCTGGAAACACCATATATTTT. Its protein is CSVERSGASGNTIYF. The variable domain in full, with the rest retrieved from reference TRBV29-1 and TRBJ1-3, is SAVISQKPSRDICQRGTSLTIQCQVDSQVTMMFWYRQQPGQSLTLIATANQGSEATYESGFVIDKFPISRPNLTFSTLTVSNMSPEDSSIYLCSVERSGASGNTIYFGEGSWLTVV.

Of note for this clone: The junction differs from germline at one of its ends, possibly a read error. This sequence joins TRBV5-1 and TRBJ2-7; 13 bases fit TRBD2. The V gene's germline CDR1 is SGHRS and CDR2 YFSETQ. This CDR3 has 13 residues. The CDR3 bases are TGCGCCAGCAGCAAGGACCTCGGACTAGCGGGAGTCTTC. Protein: CASSKDLGLAGVF.

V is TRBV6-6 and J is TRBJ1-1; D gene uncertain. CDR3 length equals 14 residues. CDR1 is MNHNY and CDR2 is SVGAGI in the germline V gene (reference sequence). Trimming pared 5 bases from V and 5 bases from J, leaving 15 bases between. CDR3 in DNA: TGTGCCAGCAGTCTCAGCCTCGAAGGGACTGAAGCTTTCTTT. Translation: CASSLSLEGTEAFF.

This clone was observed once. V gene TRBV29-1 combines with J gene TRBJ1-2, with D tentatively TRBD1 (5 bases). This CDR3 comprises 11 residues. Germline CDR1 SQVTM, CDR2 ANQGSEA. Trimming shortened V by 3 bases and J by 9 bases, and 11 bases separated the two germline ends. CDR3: CSVEDTFRYTF. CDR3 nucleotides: TGCAGCGTTGAGGACACATTCCGCTACACCTTC.

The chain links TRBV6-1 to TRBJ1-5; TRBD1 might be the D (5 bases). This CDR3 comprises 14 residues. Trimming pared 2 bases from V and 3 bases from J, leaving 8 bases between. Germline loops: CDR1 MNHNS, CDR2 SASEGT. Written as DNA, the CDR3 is TGTGCCAGCAGTGAACGGGGCGCCAATCAGCCCCAGCATTTT. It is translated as CASSERGANQPQHF.

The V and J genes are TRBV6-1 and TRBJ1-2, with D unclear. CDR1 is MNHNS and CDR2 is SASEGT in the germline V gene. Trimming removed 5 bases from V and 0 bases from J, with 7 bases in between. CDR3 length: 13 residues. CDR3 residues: CASSRAPNYGYTF. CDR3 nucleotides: TGTGCCAGCAGTAGAGCTCCTAACTATGGCTACACCTTC.

CDR3 DNA: TGTGCCAGCAGCCCGACGCTGTCTAGCGGGAGCTCCTACGAGCAGTACTTC. Protein sequence: CASSPTLSSGSSYEQYF. The chain links TRBV7-8 to TRBJ2-7, with 10 bases lining up with TRBD2. This CDR3 comprises 17 residues. Germline CDR1 is SGHVS and CDR2 is FQNEAQ. After removal of 5 bases from V and 0 bases from J, the junction contained 10 bases not matched to a gene. Supplemented by reference TRBV7-8 and TRBJ2-7, the full variable domain reads GAGVSQSPRYKVAKRGQDVALRCDPISGHVSLFWYQQALGQGPEFLTYFQNEAQLDKSGLPSDRFFAERPEGSVSTLKIQRTQQEDSAVYLCASSPTLSSGSSYEQYFGPGTRLTVT.

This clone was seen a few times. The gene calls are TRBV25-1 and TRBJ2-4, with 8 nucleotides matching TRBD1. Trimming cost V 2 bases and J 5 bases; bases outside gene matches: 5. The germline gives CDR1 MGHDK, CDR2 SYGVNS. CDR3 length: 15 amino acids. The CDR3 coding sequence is TGTGCCAGCAGTGAACTCGACAGGGGCGAAAACATTCAGTACTTC. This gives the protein CASSELDRGENIQYF.

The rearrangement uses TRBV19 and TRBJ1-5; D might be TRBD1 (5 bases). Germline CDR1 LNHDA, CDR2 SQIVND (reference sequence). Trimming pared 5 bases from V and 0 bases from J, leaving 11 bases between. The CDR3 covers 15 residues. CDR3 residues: CASSRTLYSNQPQHF. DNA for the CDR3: TGTGCCAGTAGTCGGACACTGTATAGCAATCAGCCCCAGCATTTT.

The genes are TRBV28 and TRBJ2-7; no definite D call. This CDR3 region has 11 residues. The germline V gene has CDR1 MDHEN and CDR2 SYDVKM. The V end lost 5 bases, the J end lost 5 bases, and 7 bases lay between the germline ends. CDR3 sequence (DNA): TGTGCCAGCAGTCAGCTCCACGAGCAGTACTTC. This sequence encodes CASSQLHEQYF.

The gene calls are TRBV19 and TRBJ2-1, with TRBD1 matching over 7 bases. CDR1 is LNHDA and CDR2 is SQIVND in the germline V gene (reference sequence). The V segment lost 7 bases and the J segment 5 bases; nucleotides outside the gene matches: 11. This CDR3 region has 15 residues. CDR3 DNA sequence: TGTGCCAGTAAGGGCGTGGGACAGATTGACAATGAGCAGTTCTTC. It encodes CASKGVGQIDNEQFF.

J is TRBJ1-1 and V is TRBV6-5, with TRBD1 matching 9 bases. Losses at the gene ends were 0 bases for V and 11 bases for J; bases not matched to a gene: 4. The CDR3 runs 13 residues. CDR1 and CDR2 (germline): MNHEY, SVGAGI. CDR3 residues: CASSYSWDRDAFF. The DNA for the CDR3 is TGTGCCAGCAGTTACTCTTGGGACAGGGACGCTTTCTTT.

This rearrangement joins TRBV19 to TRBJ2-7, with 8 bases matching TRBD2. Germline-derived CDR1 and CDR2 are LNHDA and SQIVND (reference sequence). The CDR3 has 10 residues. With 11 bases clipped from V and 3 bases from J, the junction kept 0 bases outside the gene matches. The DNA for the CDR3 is TGTGCCGCGGGGGGCTACGAGCAGTACTTC. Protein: CAAGGYEQYF. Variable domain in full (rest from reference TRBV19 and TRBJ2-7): DGGITQSPKYLFRKEGQNVTLSCEQNLNHDAMYWYRQDPGQGLRLIYYSQIVNDFQKGDIAEGYSVSREKKESFPLTVTSAQKNPTAFYLCAAGGYEQYFGPGTRLTVT.

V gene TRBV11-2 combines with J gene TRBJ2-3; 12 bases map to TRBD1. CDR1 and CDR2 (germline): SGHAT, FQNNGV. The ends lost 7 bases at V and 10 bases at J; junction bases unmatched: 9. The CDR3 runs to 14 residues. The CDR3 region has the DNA TGTGCCAGCAATTTTGGGACAGGGGGCGCCCCGCAGTATTTT. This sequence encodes CASNFGTGGAPQYF.

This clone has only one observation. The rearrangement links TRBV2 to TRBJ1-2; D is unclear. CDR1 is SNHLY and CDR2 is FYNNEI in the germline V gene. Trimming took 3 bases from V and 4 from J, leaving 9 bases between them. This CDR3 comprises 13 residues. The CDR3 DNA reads TGTGCCAGCAGTGATAACCCCGGCTATGGCTACACCTTC. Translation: CASSDNPGYGYTF.